The 15 T cell receptor beta chains listed next were all sequenced from one sample in a study of blood T cell repertoires in COVID-19. Generated by immunoSEQ multiplex PCR, the TCRdb table keeps only in-frame clones and is missing some. The table has 75,000 to 100,000 clones, around 87% seen once. Specimen: peripheral blood. These receptors were taken from a human donor with acute or convalescent COVID-19. The donor label of this sample is uncertain.

This chain joins TRBV28 and TRBJ2-6; D is unresolved. The length of the CDR3 is 16 residues. From germline, CDR1 is MDHEN and CDR2 SYDVKM. Trimming removed 2 bases from V and 0 bases from J, with 8 bases in between. The CDR3: CASSLDTSSGANVLTF. For the CDR3, the DNA is TGTGCCAGCAGTTTAGATACAAGCTCTGGGGCCAACGTCCTGACTTTC.

The chain combines TRBV29-1 with TRBJ2-7; 8 positions agree with TRBD1. With 6 bases clipped from V and 2 bases from J, the junction kept 3 bases outside the gene matches. Germline loops: CDR1 SQVTM, CDR2 ANQGSEA. CDR3 size: 12 residues. The DNA for the CDR3 is TGCAGCGTACGGGACAGGACCTACGAGCAGTACTTC. It is translated as CSVRDRTYEQYF.

The chain combines TRBV2 with TRBJ2-7; D is undetermined. Germline-derived CDR1 and CDR2 are SNHLY and FYNNEI. The CDR3 extends over 13 amino acids. The V end lost 7 bases, the J end lost 4 bases, and 14 bases lay between the germline ends. As DNA, the CDR3 is TGTGCCAGCACTTTAACACAGCTATACGAGCAGTACTTC. It translates to CASTLTQLYEQYF. Full variable domain (rest looked up from reference TRBV2 and TRBJ2-7): EPEVTQTPSHQVTQMGQEVILRCVPISNHLYFYWYRQILGQKVEFLVSFYNNEISEKSEIFDDQFSVERPDGSNFTLKIRSTKLEDSAMYFCASTLTQLYEQYFGPGTRLTVT.

The rearrangement links TRBV12-5 to TRBJ1-2; D may be TRBD1 (5 bases). CDR1 and CDR2 from the germline V gene are LGHNT and FRNRAP. V was trimmed by 2 bases and J by 3 bases, leaving 25 bases between them. The CDR3 length is 19 residues. This CDR3 reads CASGLSLRGPITSDYGYTF. Written as DNA, the CDR3 is TGTGCTAGTGGTTTGAGCCTTAGGGGCCCTATAACCTCTGACTATGGCTACACCTTC. The full variable domain, in which reference TRBV12-5 and TRBJ1-2 provide the parts outside the CDR3, is DARVTQTPRHKVTEMGQEVTMRCQPILGHNTVFWYRQTMMQGLELLAYFRNRAPLDDSGMPKDRFSAEMPDATLATLKIQPSEPRDSAVYFCASGLSLRGPITSDYGYTFGSGTRLTVV.

The chain uses TRBV7-9 and TRBJ1-6; 7 bases match TRBD1. CDR3 length: 13 amino acids. Germline V gives CDR1 SEHNR, CDR2 FQNEAQ (reference sequence). With 3 bases clipped from V and 10 bases from J, the junction kept 3 bases outside the gene matches. For the CDR3, the DNA is TGTGCCAGCAGCTTTTGGGGACAGTCACCCCTCCACTTT. Translated: CASSFWGQSPLHF. Full variable domain (rest looked up from reference TRBV7-9 and TRBJ1-6): DTGVSQNPRHKITKRGQNVTFRCDPISEHNRLYWYRQTLGQGPEFLTYFQNEAQLEKSRLLSDRFSAERPKGSFSTLEIQRTEQGDSAMYLCASSFWGQSPLHFGNGTRLTVT.

With respect to this clone: The same CDR3 also results from other DNA sequences found in this sample. The rearrangement joins TRBV19 to TRBJ1-2; D is uncertain. Between the trimmed V and J ends, which lost 5 bases and 2 bases, there was a span of 9 bases. The CDR3 length is 13 residues. Germline V gives CDR1 LNHDA, CDR2 SQIVND (reference sequence). CDR3 DNA: TGTGCCAGTAGTCCGAGGGCCAACTATGGCTACACCTTC. Residues: CASSPRANYGYTF.

The chain joins TRBV6-5 to TRBJ2-2, with TRBD2 as a possible D gene (6 bases). V lost 11 bases to trimming and J lost 0 bases, with 10 bases between them. The CDR3 has 13 residues. From germline, CDR1 is MNHEY and CDR2 SVGAGI. CDR3 DNA: TGTGCCGGAGGGAACCCGAACACCGGGGAGCTGTTTTTT. Translated: CAGGNPNTGELFF.

The chain employs TRBV4-1 and TRBJ1-2; D is unresolved. Per germline, CDR1 MGHRA and CDR2 YSYEKL. Between the trimmed V and J ends, which lost 3 bases and 3 bases, there was a span of 5 bases. This CDR3 spans 12 amino acids. The CDR3 nucleotides are TGCGCCAGCAGCCAGCAGGACTATGGCTACACCTTC. Amino acid sequence: CASSQQDYGYTF.

This chain links TRBV7-9 with TRBJ2-2; D perhaps matches TRBD1 (5 bases). V shed 9 bases and J shed 4 bases, with 15 bases lying between them. This CDR3 is 14 amino acids long. The germline V gene has CDR1 SEHNR and CDR2 FQNEAQ (reference sequence). CDR3 sequence: CASFSGRSTGELFF. CDR3 coding DNA: TGTGCCAGTTTCTCAGGGCGCAGCACCGGGGAGCTGTTTTTT.

This chain connects TRBV5-1 to TRBJ2-7; D is uncertain. V shed 5 bases and J shed 4 bases, with 19 bases lying between them. Germline CDR1 SGHRS, CDR2 YFSETQ. This CDR3 comprises 15 residues. The CDR3 here is CASSSRPLMTYEQYF. As DNA, the CDR3 is TGCGCCAGCAGTAGTCGGCCACTGATGACATACGAGCAGTACTTC.

The chain combines TRBV6-5 with TRBJ2-3; 12 positions match TRBD1. With V trimmed by 2 bases and J by 5 bases, 2 bases remained unmatched. The V gene's germline CDR1 is MNHEY and CDR2 SVGAGI. CDR3 length: 15 amino acids. The chain's CDR3 is CASSYGDRGRDTQYF. DNA of the CDR3: TGTGCCAGCAGTTACGGGGACAGGGGGCGAGATACGCAGTATTTT.

The CDR3 DNA is TGCGCCAGCAGCCCGGGGACAGCTCCCAATCAGCCCCAGCATTTT. Its translation: CASSPGTAPNQPQHF. This chain connects TRBV5-1 to TRBJ1-5, with 7 bases aligning to TRBD1. J was trimmed by 3 bases and V by 4 bases; bases with no gene match: 7. Per the germline V gene, CDR1 is SGHRS and CDR2 is YFSETQ. The CDR3 runs 15 residues.

CDR3 in amino acids: CASSLLAGYQPQHF. CDR3 sequence (DNA): TGCGCCAGCAGCTTGTTGGCAGGATATCAGCCCCAGCATTTT. The V call is TRBV5-1, the J call TRBJ1-5; D ambiguous. V was trimmed by 1 base and J by 5 bases, leaving 10 bases between them. Germline values: CDR1 SGHRS, CDR2 YFSETQ. This CDR3 has 14 residues.

The J gene is TRBJ2-1, the V gene TRBV5-4; possible D gene TRBD1, 5 bases. Per germline, CDR1 SGHNT and CDR2 YYREEE (reference sequence). The CDR3 length is 15 residues. Trimming stripped 4 bases from V and 6 bases from J, with 17 bases between. The CDR3 DNA follows: TGTGCCAGCAGCGGGGCTTCAGGGATCTTCAATGAGCAGTTCTTC. This codes for CASSGASGIFNEQFF. The variable domain in full, with the rest retrieved from reference TRBV5-4 and TRBJ2-1, is ETGVTQSPTHLIKTRGQQVTLRCSSQSGHNTVSWYQQALGQGPQFIFQYYREEENGRGNFPPRFSGLQFPNYSSELNVNALELDDSALYLCASSGASGIFNEQFFGPGTRLTVL.

V is TRBV19 and J is TRBJ2-5; TRBD2 matches at 8 bases. This CDR3 has 14 amino acids. The germline CDR1 and CDR2 sequences are LNHDA and SQIVND (reference sequence). V shed 5 bases, J shed 2 bases, and the junction held 4 bases outside the gene matches. CDR3 amino acids: CASSASGGQETQYF. In DNA form, the CDR3 reads TGTGCCAGTAGTGCCAGCGGGGGACAAGAGACCCAGTACTTC.